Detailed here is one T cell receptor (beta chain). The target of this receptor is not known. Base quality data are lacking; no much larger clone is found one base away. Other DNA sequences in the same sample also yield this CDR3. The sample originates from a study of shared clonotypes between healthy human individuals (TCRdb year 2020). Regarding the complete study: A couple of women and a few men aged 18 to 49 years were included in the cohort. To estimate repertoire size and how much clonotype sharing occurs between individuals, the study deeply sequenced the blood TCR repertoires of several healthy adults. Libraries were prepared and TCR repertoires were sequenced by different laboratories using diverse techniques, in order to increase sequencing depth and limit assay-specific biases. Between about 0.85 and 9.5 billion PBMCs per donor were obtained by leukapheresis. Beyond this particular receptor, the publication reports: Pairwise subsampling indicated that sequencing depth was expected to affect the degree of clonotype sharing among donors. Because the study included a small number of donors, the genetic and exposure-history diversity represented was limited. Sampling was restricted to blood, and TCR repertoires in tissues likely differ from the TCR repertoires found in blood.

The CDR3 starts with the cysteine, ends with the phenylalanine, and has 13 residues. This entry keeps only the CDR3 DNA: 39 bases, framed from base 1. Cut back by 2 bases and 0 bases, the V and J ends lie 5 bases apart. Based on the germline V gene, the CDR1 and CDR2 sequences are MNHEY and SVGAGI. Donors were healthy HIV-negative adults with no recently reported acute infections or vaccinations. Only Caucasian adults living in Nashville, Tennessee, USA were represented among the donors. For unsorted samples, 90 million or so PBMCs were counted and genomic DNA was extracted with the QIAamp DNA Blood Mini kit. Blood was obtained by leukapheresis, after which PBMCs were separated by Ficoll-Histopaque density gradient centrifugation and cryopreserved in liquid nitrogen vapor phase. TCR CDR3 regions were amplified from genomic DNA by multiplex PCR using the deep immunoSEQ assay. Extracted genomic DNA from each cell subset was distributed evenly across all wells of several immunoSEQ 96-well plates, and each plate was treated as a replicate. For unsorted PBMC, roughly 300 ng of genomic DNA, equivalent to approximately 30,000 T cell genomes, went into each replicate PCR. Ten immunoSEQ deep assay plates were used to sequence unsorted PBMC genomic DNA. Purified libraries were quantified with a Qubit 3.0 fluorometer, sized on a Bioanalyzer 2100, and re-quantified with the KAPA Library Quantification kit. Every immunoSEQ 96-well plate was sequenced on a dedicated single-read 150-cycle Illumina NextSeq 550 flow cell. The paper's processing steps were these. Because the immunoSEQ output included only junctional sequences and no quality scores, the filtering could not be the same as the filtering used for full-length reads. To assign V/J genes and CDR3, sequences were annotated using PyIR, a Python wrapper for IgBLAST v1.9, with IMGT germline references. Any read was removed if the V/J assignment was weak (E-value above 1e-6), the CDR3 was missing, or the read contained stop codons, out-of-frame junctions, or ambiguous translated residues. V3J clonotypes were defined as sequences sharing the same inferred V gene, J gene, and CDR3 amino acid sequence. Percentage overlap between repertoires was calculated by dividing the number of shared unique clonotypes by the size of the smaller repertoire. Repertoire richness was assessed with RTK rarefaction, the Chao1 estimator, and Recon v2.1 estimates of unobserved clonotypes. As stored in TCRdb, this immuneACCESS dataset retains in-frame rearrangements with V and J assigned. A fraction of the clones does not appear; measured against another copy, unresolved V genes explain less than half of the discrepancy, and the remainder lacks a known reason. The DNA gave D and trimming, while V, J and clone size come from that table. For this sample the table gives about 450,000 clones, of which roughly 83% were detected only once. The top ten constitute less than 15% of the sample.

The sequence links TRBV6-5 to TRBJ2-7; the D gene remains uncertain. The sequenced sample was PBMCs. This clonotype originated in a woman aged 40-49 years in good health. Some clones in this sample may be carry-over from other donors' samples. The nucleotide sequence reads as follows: TGTGCCAGCAGTTACCCCGGCTCCTACGAGCAGTACTTC. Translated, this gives CASSYPGSYEQYF.